Shown below are 28 T cell receptor beta chains from a single sample sequenced in a study of monozygotic twins with inflammatory bowel disease. TCRdb reanalyzed the 5' RACE reads, giving one entry per CDR3 protein sequence and no DNA. Its listing shows just over 300,000 distinct CDR3 sequences. Sample: blood. Receptors were obtained from a human donor with ulcerative colitis or Crohn's disease, or a healthy co-twin of an affected twin (not recorded which).

The chain carries TRBV19 and TRBJ2-7; TCRdb returns TRBD1, unconfirmable since there is no DNA. The CDR3 loop spans 13 amino acids. Germline V gene sequence: CDR1 LNHDA, CDR2 SQIVND (reference sequence). Here the CDR3 reads CASTRGQPYEQYF.

The J gene is TRBJ2-1, the V gene TRBV7-2. The germline V gene encodes CDR1 SGHTA and CDR2 FQGNSA. The CDR3 spans 15 residues. The CDR3 spells CASSRSGFSYNEQFF.

The genes are TRBV6-2 or TRBV6-3 and TRBJ2-2. Germline CDR1 MNHEY, CDR2 SVGEGT. This CDR3 is 14 amino acids long. This chain's CDR3 is CASSYTAPFGELFF.

The chain uses TRBV5-1 and TRBJ1-4; TCRdb's assignment of TRBD1 cannot be checked, as there is no DNA. Germline CDR1 reads SGHRS; CDR2 reads YFSETQ. The CDR3 totals 15 residues. CDR3 region: CASSIQARENEKLFF.

The V and J genes are TRBV2 and TRBJ1-1. The CDR3 totals 15 residues. From germline, CDR1 is SNHLY and CDR2 FYNNEI. CDR3 in amino acids: CASREATVIGTEAFF.

V and J are TRBV30 and TRBJ1-1. The CDR3 covers 13 residues. Germline V CDR1 and CDR2: GTSNPN, SVGIG (reference sequence). Here the CDR3 reads CAWRLGMNTEAFF.

V usage is TRBV13 and J usage is TRBJ2-5; TCRdb reports TRBD1, a call that lacks DNA to check it against. CDR3 length: 14 residues. Germline CDR1 is PRHDT and CDR2 is FYEKMQ (reference sequence). CDR3 amino acids: CASSDRDYQETQYF.

The chain links TRBV6-1 to TRBJ2-2; TCRdb proposes TRBD2, but this gene call is untestable without DNA. This CDR3 contains 17 residues. CDR1 MNHNS and CDR2 SASEGT come from the germline V gene. The CDR3 reads CASSPDLALGNTGELFF.

The chain joins TRBV7-9 to TRBJ2-3; TCRdb indicates TRBD1, and absent DNA this call remains unverified. Looked up from germline, CDR1 is SEHNR and CDR2 is FQNEAQ (reference sequence). The CDR3 is 15 amino acids. This CDR3 reads CASSRGQSSTDTQYF.

The chain is built from TRBV9 and TRBJ2-7. Germline CDR1 reads SGDLS; CDR2 reads YYNGEE. The CDR3 covers 16 residues. CDR3 loop: CASSVATSGAPYEQYF.

J is TRBJ2-7 and V is TRBV27. The CDR3 totals 14 residues. The germline gives CDR1 MNHEY, CDR2 SMNVEV (reference sequence). CDR3 region: CASSLLGNRNEQYF.

The chain joins TRBV29-1 to TRBJ2-5; TCRdb calls TRBD1, which cannot be checked without DNA. CDR1 and CDR2 from the germline V gene are SQVTM and ANQGSEA. The CDR3 spans 13 residues. The CDR3 protein is CSTLAAVSETQYF.

This chain uses TRBV5-1 with TRBJ2-1; lacking DNA, the TRBD1 call made by TCRdb goes unchecked. From germline, CDR1 is SGHRS and CDR2 YFSETQ. This CDR3 has 13 amino acids. The CDR3 reads CASSPIQGYEQFF.

J is TRBJ2-1 and V is TRBV3-1. Germline assignment: CDR1 LGHDT and CDR2 YNNKEL (reference sequence). This CDR3 spans 15 amino acids. Here the CDR3 reads CASSPVLAVYNEQFF.

The chain joins TRBV7-9 to TRBJ2-2. Germline CDR1 is SEHNR and CDR2 is FQNEAQ (reference sequence). The CDR3 runs to 16 residues. The CDR3 loop is CASSLLLGSRTGELFF. Supplemented by reference TRBV7-9 and TRBJ2-2, the full variable domain reads DTGVSQNPRHKITKRGQNVTFRCDPISEHNRLYWYRQTLGQGPEFLTYFQNEAQLEKSRLLSDRFSAERPKGSFSTLEIQRTEQGDSAMYLCASSLLLGSRTGELFFGEGSRLTVL.

The V call is TRBV7-8, the J call TRBJ1-4; the D gene TCRdb calls, TRBD1, cannot be checked with no DNA. Germline-derived CDR1 and CDR2 are SGHVS and FQNEAQ. The length of the CDR3 is 14 residues. The CDR3 here is CASSSRAVNEKLFF.

The rearrangement links TRBV19 to TRBJ1-1; the D gene TCRdb calls, TRBD1, cannot be checked with no DNA. There are 14 residues in the CDR3. Germline loops: CDR1 LNHDA, CDR2 SQIVND (reference sequence). CDR3 region: CASTPGRVDTEAFF.

The chain is built from TRBV2 and TRBJ2-2. The CDR3 spans 14 residues. Per germline, CDR1 SNHLY and CDR2 FYNNEI. The CDR3 sequence: CASSGGVKTGELFF.

This sequence joins TRBV20-1 and TRBJ2-3; TCRdb's D call of TRBD1 is untestable without DNA. CDR3 length: 14 amino acids. Germline-derived CDR1 and CDR2 are DFQATT and SNEGSKA (reference sequence). This chain's CDR3 is CSARDPFSRDTQYF.

The J gene is TRBJ2-3, the V gene TRBV12-3 or TRBV12-4; there is no DNA to check the TCRdb D call of TRBD1. The CDR3 runs 17 residues. The CDR3 sequence is CASKLGPGASVSDTQYF.

V and J are TRBV18 and TRBJ1-6. The CDR3 is 15 residues long. CDR1 is KGHSH, CDR2 LQKENI, per germline. CDR3 in amino acids: CASSPPGSYNSPLHF.

The J gene is TRBJ2-5, the V gene TRBV11-2; TCRdb outputs TRBD2, but without DNA this stays unchecked. Germline CDR1 SGHAT, CDR2 FQNNGV. The length of the CDR3 is 17 residues. CDR3 in amino acids: CASSLLRDAGYQETQYF.

J is TRBJ2-7 and V is TRBV5-4. The CDR3 is 13 amino acids. Germline CDR1 reads SGHNT; CDR2 reads YYREEE (reference sequence). The CDR3 is CASSLADGHEQYF.

The chain uses TRBV2 and TRBJ2-7. Germline-derived CDR1 and CDR2 are SNHLY and FYNNEI. CDR3 size: 11 residues. The CDR3 sequence: CASRPEVEQYF.

This chain connects TRBV9 to TRBJ2-1. Looked up from germline, CDR1 is SGDLS and CDR2 is YYNGEE. The length of the CDR3 is 15 residues. The CDR3 sequence: CASSVANLLGNEQFF.

The chain links TRBV18 to TRBJ1-1; TCRdb names TRBD1, which stays unverified in the absence of DNA. The CDR3 runs 16 residues. The germline V gene has CDR1 KGHSH and CDR2 LQKENI. The CDR3 is CASSPAQGRGNTEAFF.

The chain carries TRBV12-3 or TRBV12-4 and TRBJ2-5; TCRdb's assignment of TRBD1 cannot be checked, as there is no DNA. This CDR3 contains 12 residues. This chain's CDR3 is CASGAVQETQYF.

The chain joins TRBV18 to TRBJ2-7; TCRdb's D call of TRBD2 is untestable without DNA. The length of the CDR3 is 15 residues. Germline assignment: CDR1 KGHSH and CDR2 LQKENI. The CDR3 reads CASSPPETSLREQYF. Full variable domain (remainder filled in from reference TRBV18 and TRBJ2-7): NAGVMQNPRHLVRRRGQEARLRCSPMKGHSHVYWYRQLPEEGLKFMVYLQKENIIDESGMPKERFSAEFPKEGPSILRIQQVVRGDSAAYFCASSPPETSLREQYFGPGTRLTVT.